These 26 T cell receptor beta chains share one sample of origin, sequenced in a study of blood T cell repertoires in COVID-19. The data were produced by immunoSEQ multiplex PCR, yet TCRdb's version contains in-frame clones alone and is incomplete. The data hold more than 200,000 clones, with less than 90% observed a single time. The sample was peripheral blood. The receptors stem from an elderly woman with COVID-19, enrolled during active disease.

The count of this clone is one. The gene calls are TRBV28 and TRBJ1-4; possible D gene TRBD1, 6 bases. Trimming pared 7 bases from V and 0 bases from J, leaving 12 bases between. Germline loops: CDR1 MDHEN, CDR2 SYDVKM. The CDR3 runs 15 residues. Here the CDR3 DNA reads TGTGCCAGCACGGCAGGGGCTGCAACTAATGAAAAACTGTTTTTT. It codes for CASTAGAATNEKLFF.

This rearrangement joins TRBV6-2 or TRBV6-3 to TRBJ2-5, with TRBD2 as a possible D gene (6 bases). V lost 3 bases to trimming and J lost 3 bases, with 20 bases between them. Per germline, CDR1 MNHEY and CDR2 SVGEGT. The CDR3 spans 17 residues. CDR3 amino acids: CASSYGHRVGEEETQYF. The CDR3 coding sequence is TGTGCCAGCAGTTATGGTCATCGGGTAGGGGAGGAAGAGACCCAGTACTTC.

The chain couples TRBV4-2 to TRBJ2-1; 11 bases agree with TRBD2. With V trimmed by 3 bases and J by 5 bases, 6 bases remained unmatched. The germline gives CDR1 LGHNA, CDR2 YNFKEQ. CDR3 length: 16 residues. CDR3 nucleotides: TGTGCCAGCAGCCATCCCGCTAGCGGGGGGAACAATGAGCAGTTCTTC. Residues: CASSHPASGGNNEQFF.

CDR3 protein: CASSLMSATSTEKLFF. The DNA of the CDR3 is TGTGCCAGCAGCTTAATGTCCGCCACCTCTACCGAAAAACTGTTTTTT. The rearrangement joins TRBV7-2 to TRBJ1-4, with D hard to call. Germline V gene lookup returns CDR1 SGHTA and CDR2 FQGNSA. Deletions cut 2 bases from V and 8 bases from J, with 18 bases between. This CDR3 contains 16 residues.

This rearrangement joins TRBV27 to TRBJ1-1, with 7 nucleotides matching TRBD1. Germline loops: CDR1 MNHEY, CDR2 SMNVEV (reference sequence). The CDR3 is 13 amino acids. V was pared by 4 bases and J by 3 bases, with 2 bases of the junction left unmatched. CDR3 sequence reads: CASSYRGYTEAFF. CDR3 coding DNA: TGTGCCAGCAGTTACAGGGGATACACTGAAGCTTTCTTT.

The chain links TRBV4-1 to TRBJ2-2, with 7 bases matching TRBD2. V gave up 2 bases and J gave up 6 bases; unmatched junction bases: 9. From germline, CDR1 is MGHRA and CDR2 YSYEKL. This CDR3 is 16 amino acids long. The CDR3 spells CASSQWTGGSAGELFF. CDR3 bases: TGCGCCAGCAGCCAATGGACGGGGGGAAGCGCCGGGGAGCTGTTTTTT.

The V call is TRBV6-5, the J call TRBJ1-6; a possible D gene is TRBD1 (6 bases). The CDR3 has 13 amino acids. Germline V gives CDR1 MNHEY, CDR2 SVGAGI. V was pared by 7 bases and J by 10 bases, with 14 bases between. The CDR3 protein is CASNRPGESPLHF. CDR3 coding DNA: TGTGCCAGCAATAGGCCAGGGGAGTCACCCCTCCACTTT.

This clone was seen a single time. The rearrangement joins TRBV9 to TRBJ2-1, with D tentatively TRBD2 (6 bases). CDR1 is SGDLS and CDR2 is YYNGEE in the germline V gene. The length of the CDR3 is 17 residues. Trimming pared 3 bases from V and 0 bases from J, leaving 16 bases between. The CDR3 DNA reads TGTGCCAGCAGCGGACTAGACGGGAGCCTCTCCTACAATGAGCAGTTCTTC. Translation: CASSGLDGSLSYNEQFF.

The V call is TRBV15, the J call TRBJ1-6; 10 nucleotides align to TRBD1. This CDR3 is 16 amino acids long. Germline V gene data show CDR1 as LNHNV and CDR2 as YYDKDF (reference sequence). The ends lost 3 bases at V and 9 bases at J; junction bases unmatched: 8. The CDR3 here is CATSSEPGTGASPLHF. CDR3 bases: TGTGCCACCAGCAGTGAACCCGGGACAGGGGCTTCACCCCTCCACTTT.

The chain combines TRBV19 with TRBJ1-5, with TRBD1 matching over 8 bases. J gave up 7 bases and V 4 bases, and 3 bases lay outside the gene matches. CDR3 size: 13 residues. Germline CDR1 reads LNHDA; CDR2 reads SQIVND (reference sequence). The CDR3 sequence is CASSTQGEQPQHF. The CDR3 region has the DNA TGTGCCAGTAGTACACAGGGGGAACAGCCCCAGCATTTT.

This chain links TRBV30 with TRBJ2-7, with D perhaps matching TRBD1 (6 bases). Between the trimmed V and J ends, which lost 5 bases and 3 bases, there was a span of 11 bases. This CDR3 has 12 residues. Per the germline V gene, CDR1 is GTSNPN and CDR2 is SVGIG (reference sequence). CDR3 sequence reads: CAWDRFNYEQYF. The CDR3 bases are TGTGCCTGGGACAGGTTCAACTACGAGCAGTACTTC.

This clone was recorded once. The rearrangement links TRBV6-5 to TRBJ2-1, with a possible D match to TRBD1 (5 bases). The V gene's germline CDR1 is MNHEY and CDR2 SVGAGI. The germline V and J ends were trimmed by 2 bases and 2 bases, with 10 bases remaining between them. The CDR3 is 15 residues long. CDR3 loop: CASSYSRGPYNEQFF. The CDR3 coding sequence is TGTGCCAGCAGTTACAGTAGGGGCCCCTACAATGAGCAGTTCTTC.

This clone occurred once. V is TRBV21-1 and J is TRBJ1-5; the listed D gene, TRBD1, was not tested against the DNA. TRBV21-1 counts as a pseudogene. This CDR3 has 16 residues. The CDR3: CASSSSGTGRDQPQHF. The CDR3 DNA sequence: TGTGCCAGCAGCAGCAGCGGGACAGGGCGGGATCAGCCCCAGCATTTT.

There are a few counts of this clone. The V gene is TRBV5-4, the J gene TRBJ1-1; TRBD1 is a possible D gene (5 bases). Germline-derived CDR1 and CDR2 are SGHNT and YYREEE (reference sequence). This CDR3 has 14 residues. V was cut by 5 bases and J by 1 base, with 12 bases left in between. The DNA for the CDR3 is TGTGCCAGCAGGGGGGGGTCGGCGAACACTGAAGCTTTCTTT. This encodes CASRGGSANTEAFF. The full variable domain, in which reference TRBV5-4 and TRBJ1-1 provide the parts outside the CDR3, is ETGVTQSPTHLIKTRGQQVTLRCSSQSGHNTVSWYQQALGQGPQFIFQYYREEENGRGNFPPRFSGLQFPNYSSELNVNALELDDSALYLCASRGGSANTEAFFGQGTRLTVV.

The chain combines TRBV5-1 with TRBJ2-7; 10 positions match TRBD1. V lost 1 base and J lost 3; bases outside the gene matches: 7. This CDR3 spans 16 amino acids. The V gene's germline CDR1 is SGHRS and CDR2 YFSETQ. Here the CDR3 reads CASSLRPGQGYYEQYV. The CDR3 DNA follows: TGCGCCAGCAGCTTGCGACCGGGACAGGGGTACTACGAGCAGTACGTC.

This clone has just a few counts. V gene TRBV30 combines with J gene TRBJ1-5; 9 nucleotides match TRBD1. The CDR3 consists of 14 residues. Germline values: CDR1 GTSNPN, CDR2 SVGIG (reference sequence). Germline trimming cut 4 bases from V and 1 base from J; bases unmatched to any gene: 2. CDR3 sequence reads: CAWTTGGSNQPQHF. CDR3 in DNA: TGTGCCTGGACGACAGGGGGAAGCAATCAGCCCCAGCATTTT.

This clone was counted a few times. Here the CDR3 DNA reads TGTGCCAGCAGCCAAGTAGAGGGGGCGAAGGATGAGCAGTTCTTC. It specifies CASSQVEGAKDEQFF. V usage is TRBV4-2 and J usage is TRBJ2-1; TRBD1 agrees at 7 bases. Trimming took 1 base from V and 8 from J; bases not matched to a gene: 8. The CDR3 consists of 15 residues. The germline CDR1 and CDR2 sequences are LGHNA and YNFKEQ.

The rearrangement joins TRBV11-2 to TRBJ2-7; D not certain. The CDR3 consists of 12 residues. V was cut by 5 bases and J by 7 bases, with 12 bases left in between. The germline gives CDR1 SGHAT, CDR2 FQNNGV. The DNA for the CDR3 is TGTGCCAGCAGCCCTCGGCCCGGGGAGCAGTACGTC. Its translation: CASSPRPGEQYV.

The chain is built from TRBV3-1 (or the pseudogene TRBV3-2) and TRBJ2-3; D might be TRBD2 (6 bases). The ends were cut back, 5 bases at V and 7 bases at J, with 16 bases in the middle. This CDR3 spans 14 amino acids. The germline V gene has CDR1 LGHDT and CDR2 YNNKEL (reference sequence). CDR3 DNA: TGTGCCAGCAGCTCCCCGGGACTTACGAATACGCAGTATTTT. It yields the protein CASSSPGLTNTQYF.

V is TRBV2 and J is TRBJ1-2; maybe TRBD1 (5 bases). Germline V CDR1 and CDR2: SNHLY, FYNNEI. Deletions cut 5 bases from V and 5 bases from J, with 12 bases between. This CDR3 contains 13 residues. The CDR3, as DNA: TGTGCCAGCAGTTGGGTCAGGGAATATGGCTACACCTTC. It yields the protein CASSWVREYGYTF.

The rearrangement joins TRBV7-2 to TRBJ1-6; D may be TRBD1 (6 bases). This CDR3 comprises 17 residues. The ends were cut back, 4 bases at V and 2 bases at J, with 15 bases in the middle. Germline V CDR1 and CDR2: SGHTA, FQGNSA. The CDR3 protein is CASSSQGTQAYNSPLHF. For the CDR3, the DNA is TGTGCCAGCAGCTCACAGGGAACGCAGGCCTATAATTCACCCCTCCACTTT.

V and J are TRBV5-1 and TRBJ2-6; TRBD1 aligns across 7 bases. CDR1 and CDR2 from the germline V gene are SGHRS and YFSETQ. The CDR3 is 17 amino acids. V lost 0 bases to trimming and J lost 0 bases; unmatched junction nucleotides: 3. The CDR3 nucleotides read TGCGCCAGCAGCTTGGACAGGGGCAGCTCTGGGGCCAACGTCCTGACTTTC. This gives the protein CASSLDRGSSGANVLTF.

The chain recombines TRBV10-3 with TRBJ2-2; maybe TRBD1 (5 bases). Trimming pared 8 bases from V and 5 bases from J, leaving 12 bases between. The germline CDR1 and CDR2 sequences are ENHRY and SYGVKD. The CDR3 totals 13 residues. CDR3 in DNA: TGTGCCATCCAGGGCCCTGGGACCGGGGAGCTGTTTTTT. This translates into CAIQGPGTGELFF.

CDR3 region: CASSLGTEIANYGYTF. CDR3 bases: TGCGCCAGCAGCTTGGGGACAGAGATAGCTAACTATGGCTACACCTTC. This chain connects TRBV5-1 to TRBJ1-2; the D gene is possibly TRBD1 (6 bases). Germline CDR1 is SGHRS and CDR2 is YFSETQ. V lost 0 bases to trimming and J lost 0 bases, with 12 bases between them. CDR3 length: 16 amino acids.

This clone was seen only once. The CDR3 nucleotides are TGTGCCAGCAGGTGGGGAGACAGGGGGTTGAATGAGCAGTTCTTC. It yields the protein CASRWGDRGLNEQFF. The chain carries TRBV6-5 and TRBJ2-1; 9 nucleotides align to TRBD1. Germline CDR1 reads MNHEY; CDR2 reads SVGAGI. The CDR3 has 15 amino acids. The junction had 10 bases not matched to a gene; V was cut back by 6 bases and J by 7 bases.

V is TRBV6-2 or TRBV6-3 and J is TRBJ1-1; D is uncertain. The CDR3 loop spans 15 amino acids. Looked up from germline, CDR1 is MNHEY and CDR2 is SVGEGT. V was cut by 5 bases and J by 7 bases, with 20 bases left in between. CDR3 in amino acids: CASSHDIGPFVEAFF. CDR3 bases: TGTGCCAGCAGTCACGACATTGGCCCTTTCGTTGAAGCTTTCTTT.